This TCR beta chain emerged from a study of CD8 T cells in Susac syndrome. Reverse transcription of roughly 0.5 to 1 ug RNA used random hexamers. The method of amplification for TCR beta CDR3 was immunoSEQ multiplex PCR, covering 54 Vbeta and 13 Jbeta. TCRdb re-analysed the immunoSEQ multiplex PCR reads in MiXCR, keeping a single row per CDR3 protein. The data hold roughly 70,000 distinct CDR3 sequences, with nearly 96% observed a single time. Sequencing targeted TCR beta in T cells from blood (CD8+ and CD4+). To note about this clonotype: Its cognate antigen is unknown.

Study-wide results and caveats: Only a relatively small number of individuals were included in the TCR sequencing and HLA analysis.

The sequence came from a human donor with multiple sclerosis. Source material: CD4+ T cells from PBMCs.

For the CDR3, the DNA is TGTGCCAGCAGCTTAGATATTAGGACAACCTACGAGCAGTACTTC. It codes for CASSLDIRTTYEQYF. This chain uses TRBV7-2 with TRBJ2-7; TRBD1 might be the D (5 bases). V was pared by 1 base and J by 2 bases, with 12 bases between. The germline V gene has CDR1 SGHTA and CDR2 FQGNSA. CDR3 length: 15 residues.